This TCR beta chain was found in a study of metastatic and nonmetastatic thyroid tumors. Study outcomes and limitations: Significantly greater TCR beta diversity was reportedly found in malignant thyroid tumors than in benign nodules (in blood and tumor).

This CDR3 is 16 amino acids long. Germline CDR1 is PRHDT and CDR2 is FYEKMQ (reference sequence). No patient had received any treatment before thyroid surgery. As for this clone: Antigen: not known. The junction and the germline gene differ at one end; a read error may be behind it.

Per the authors' pipeline: Clinicopathological groups differed in CDR3, with these differences serving to build a distant-metastasis classifier for papillary thyroid cancer. From the PCR reads, TCRdb re-called clones with MiXCR. For this entry, the V and J calls and clone size follow TCRdb and not the study's own pipeline. The sample lists around 13,000 clones, under 25% occurring once. The V call is TRBV13, the J call TRBJ2-1; 7 nucleotides align to TRBD2. The clonotype comes from a female donor with papillary thyroid cancer or a benign thyroid nodule (not recorded which). Some clones in this sample may be carry-over from other donors' samples. Source material: blood. CDR3 in amino acids: CASSLSAGAPSYERFF. The CDR3 nucleotides read TGTGCCAGCAGCTTATCTGCGGGAGCTCCCTCGTATGAGCGGTTCTTC. The full variable domain, with the rest looked up from reference TRBV13 and TRBJ2-1, is AAGVIQSPRHLIKEKRETATLKCYPIPRHDTVYWYQQGPGQDPQFLISFYEKMQSDKGSIPDRFSAQQFSDYHSELNMSSLELGDSALYFCASSLSAGAPSYERFFGPGTRLTVL.